One sample yielded the 21 T cell receptor beta chains listed below, sequenced in a study of blood T cells in healthy people across ages. Through a sample-barcoded 5' primer and a J-beta primer mix, a second PCR was run for roughly 7 to 11 cycles. TCRdb called the 5' RACE reads again in MiXCR, with one record for every CDR3 protein. The table lists 550,000 to 750,000 distinct CDR3 sequences, 20% to 25% of them singletons. Sequenced input: blood. Receptors originate from a man in his 70s in good health.

DNA for the CDR3: TGCGCCAGCAGCTTAGGGACAGGGTTCATAGACTACCAAGAGACCCAGTACTTC. Translated: CASSLGTGFIDYQETQYF. The J gene is TRBJ2-5, the V gene TRBV5-1, with 9 nucleotides matching TRBD1. The germline gives CDR1 SGHRS, CDR2 YFSETQ. This CDR3 has 18 residues. V shed 2 bases, J shed 0 bases, and the junction held 11 bases outside the gene matches.

Concerning this clonotype itself: The junction departs from the called germline gene at one end, perhaps through a read error. The gene calls are TRBV28 and TRBJ2-1; D remains unclear. CDR3 size: 14 residues. Looked up from germline, CDR1 is MDHEN and CDR2 is SYDVKM. The CDR3 is CVSSFLSSYNEQFF. The CDR3 nucleotides are TGTGTCAGCAGTTTCTTGAGCTCCTACAATGAGCAGTTCTTC.

This clonotype was recorded a few times. V gene TRBV5-1 combines with J gene TRBJ2-5; TRBD2 might be the D (6 bases). V lost 2 bases to trimming and J lost 5 bases, with 10 bases between them. The CDR3 spans 13 residues. Germline V gene lookup returns CDR1 SGHRS and CDR2 YFSETQ. This CDR3 is CASSFRAGETQYF. The CDR3, as DNA: TGCGCCAGCAGCTTCCGGGCGGGGGAGACCCAGTACTTC.

This clonotype was observed a handful of times. The CDR3 end shows no conserved phenylalanine or tryptophan, and so a read error is likely. The V call is TRBV20-1, the J call TRBJ2-5; no reliable D call. V shed 0 bases and J shed 1 base, with 9 bases lying between them. Germline V gene data show CDR1 as DFQATT and CDR2 as SNEGSKA (reference sequence). The CDR3 totals 14 residues. The CDR3 loop reads CSARDALSQETQYL. The CDR3, as DNA: TGCAGTGCTAGAGATGCGTTAAGCCAAGAGACCCAGTACCTC.

The table lists this clonotype with many counts. The chain uses TRBV5-1 and TRBJ1-2; 9 bases are a match to TRBD1. The V segment lost 0 bases and the J segment 6 bases; nucleotides outside the gene matches: 6. The CDR3 is made up of 15 amino acids. The germline V gene has CDR1 SGHRS and CDR2 YFSETQ. This CDR3 is CASSLEGTGNHGYTF. CDR3 coding DNA: TGCGCCAGCAGCTTGGAAGGGACAGGGAACCATGGCTACACCTTC.

This clonotype turned up a few times. This chain links TRBV5-1 with TRBJ2-5, with 7 bases matching TRBD2. The end of the DNA is better explained by TRBJ2-1, so the J call may be wrong. CDR3 length: 14 amino acids. Germline assignment: CDR1 SGHRS and CDR2 YFSETQ. This CDR3 is CASSFSGGGNEQFF. DNA for the CDR3: TGCGCCAGCAGCTTCTCCGGGGGAGGGAATGAGCAGTTCTTC.

This clonotype appeared once. V usage is TRBV19 and J usage is TRBJ2-1; 9 positions match TRBD2. Germline V gives CDR1 LNHDA, CDR2 SQIVND (reference sequence). The CDR3 extends over 16 amino acids. The ends lost 3 bases at V and 5 bases at J; junction bases unmatched: 8. This chain's CDR3 is CASSIGGLAPHNEQFF. DNA for the CDR3: TGTGCCAGTAGTATTGGAGGACTAGCGCCACACAATGAGCAGTTCTTC. Together with reference TRBV19 and TRBJ2-1, the CDR3 gives the full variable domain: DGGITQSPKYLFRKEGQNVTLSCEQNLNHDAMYWYRQDPGQGLRLIYYSQIVNDFQKGDIAEGYSVSREKKESFPLTVTSAQKNPTAFYLCASSIGGLAPHNEQFFGPGTRLTVL.

The V gene is TRBV5-6, the J gene TRBJ2-7; D is possibly TRBD2 (6 bases). Trimming left V 0 bases short and J 4 bases short, with 17 bases between. The V gene's germline CDR1 is SGHDT and CDR2 YYEEEE. The CDR3 is made up of 16 amino acids. Here the CDR3 reads CASSLAIGAGTYEQYF. The CDR3 coding sequence is TGTGCCAGCAGCTTGGCCATTGGCGCGGGAACGTACGAGCAGTACTTC. Combining the CDR3 with reference TRBV5-6 and TRBJ2-7 gives the whole variable domain DAGVTQSPTHLIKTRGQQVTLRCSPKSGHDTVSWYQQALGQGPQFIFQYYEEEERQRGNFPDRFSGHQFPNYSSELNVNALLLGDSALYLCASSLAIGAGTYEQYFGPGTRLTVT.

This clonotype has ten or more counts. The genes are TRBV13 and TRBJ2-2; unclear D gene. Germline CDR1 and CDR2: PRHDT and FYEKMQ (reference sequence). The CDR3 is made up of 15 amino acids. Deletions cut 1 base from V and 2 bases from J, with 8 bases between. CDR3 DNA: TGTGCCAGCAGCTTAGTTTCTGAAAACACCGGGGAGCTGTTTTTT. It encodes CASSLVSENTGELFF.

This clonotype was recorded a few times. This chain links TRBV29-1 with TRBJ1-1; TRBD1 matches at 9 bases. Germline CDR1 reads SQVTM; CDR2 reads ANQGSEA. The length of the CDR3 is 13 residues. V dropped 7 bases and J dropped 2; count of bases not matched to a gene: 5. CDR3 amino acids: CSGGTGLNTEAFF. CDR3 nucleotide sequence: TGCAGCGGAGGGACAGGGCTAAACACTGAAGCTTTCTTT.

The chain joins TRBV24-1 to TRBJ1-2; D uncertain. The CDR3 is 16 residues long. With 5 bases removed from V and 3 bases from J, the gap between germline ends came to 18 bases. CDR1 and CDR2 (germline): KGHDR, SFDVKD. The CDR3 loop reads CATSGGGKNKDYGYTF. In DNA, the CDR3 is TGTGCCACCAGTGGAGGCGGGAAAAACAAGGACTATGGCTACACCTTC.

V and J are TRBV29-1 and TRBJ2-1; TRBD2 aligns across 14 bases. After removal of 7 bases from V and 8 bases from J, the junction contained 13 bases not matched to a gene. CDR3 length: 16 residues. Per germline, CDR1 SQVTM and CDR2 ANQGSEA. The CDR3 DNA sequence: TGCAGCGCGCGGCGTGGGACTAGCGGGAGAGGCGATGAGCAGTTCTTC. It is translated as CSARRGTSGRGDEQFF.

V usage is TRBV5-1 and J usage is TRBJ2-7; D assignment may be TRBD1 or TRBD2 (5 bases each). V was clipped by 3 bases and J by 1 base, with 14 bases between them. This CDR3 has 15 amino acids. Germline lookup yields CDR1 SGHRS and CDR2 YFSETQ. CDR3 in DNA: TGCGCCAGCAGCTCCTCCCGGGACGTGTCCTACGAGCAGTACTTC. This encodes CASSSSRDVSYEQYF.

The chain couples TRBV6-5 to TRBJ2-5, with D perhaps TRBD1 (6 bases). The better agreement between TRBJ2-1 and the DNA end casts doubt on the J call. There are 17 residues in the CDR3. Germline V CDR1 and CDR2: MNHEY, SVGAGI. The CDR3 here is CASSYSWETGGYNEQFF. CDR3 in DNA: TGTGCCAGCAGTTACTCGTGGGAGACAGGCGGTTACAATGAGCAGTTCTTC.

This clonotype was seen a few times. The rearrangement uses TRBV29-1 and TRBJ1-1, with 7 bases identical to TRBD1. The trim removed 8 bases at V and 4 bases at J, leaving 10 bases unmatched. The CDR3 runs 13 residues. Germline CDR1 reads SQVTM; CDR2 reads ANQGSEA. The CDR3 loop reads CSHRGGFTTEAFF. CDR3 coding DNA: TGCAGCCACAGGGGAGGGTTTACCACTGAAGCTTTCTTT.

This clonotype was detected only a few times. The gene calls are TRBV29-1 and TRBJ2-7; D remains unclear. This CDR3 has 13 residues. Germline loops: CDR1 SQVTM, CDR2 ANQGSEA. V lost 2 bases and J lost 6, with 14 bases in between. The CDR3 coding sequence is TGCAGCGTTGAATCGTCTCCCTCCGGCGAGCAGTACTTC. It encodes CSVESSPSGEQYF.

The rearrangement uses TRBV29-1 and TRBJ1-2; D unresolved. The CDR3 is made up of 14 amino acids. Trimming stripped 1 base from V and 2 bases from J, with 11 bases between. The germline gives CDR1 SQVTM, CDR2 ANQGSEA. DNA of the CDR3: TGCAGCGTTGAAGGACACAGTCTGAACTATGGCTACACCTTC. Translated, it gives CSVEGHSLNYGYTF. Complete variable domain (other parts from reference TRBV29-1 and TRBJ1-2): SAVISQKPSRDICQRGTSLTIQCQVDSQVTMMFWYRQQPGQSLTLIATANQGSEATYESGFVIDKFPISRPNLTFSTLTVSNMSPEDSSIYLCSVEGHSLNYGYTFGSGTRLTVV.

This clonotype has just a few counts. This chain links TRBV3-1 with TRBJ2-5, with D maybe TRBD2 (6 bases). The J call may be wrong; the DNA end is better matched by TRBJ2-1. The CDR3 is made up of 14 amino acids. Germline V gene lookup returns CDR1 LGHDT and CDR2 YNNKEL (reference sequence). Written as DNA, the CDR3 is TGTGCCAGCACCCATAGCGGCGAGGGAAGGGAGCAGTTCTTC. It is translated as CASTHSGEGREQFF.

This clonotype occurred many times. V usage is TRBV20-1 and J usage is TRBJ2-3; 10 nucleotides line up with TRBD2. The CDR3 is 17 residues long. V was pared by 1 base and J by 3 bases, with 10 bases of the junction left unmatched. CDR1 and CDR2 (germline): DFQATT, SNEGSKA (reference sequence). The CDR3 is CSARGLAGGSLTDTQYF. The CDR3 bases are TGCAGTGCTAGAGGTTTAGCGGGAGGTTCACTGACAGATACGCAGTATTTT.

The table lists this clonotype with many counts. V is TRBV2 and J is TRBJ1-4; the D gene is possibly TRBD1 (6 bases). The CDR3 is made up of 15 amino acids. Per the germline V gene, CDR1 is SNHLY and CDR2 is FYNNEI. Trimming stripped 5 bases from V and 7 bases from J, with 17 bases between. Written as DNA, the CDR3 is TGTGCCAGCAGTCATGACACAGGAGGGGGTGAAAAACTGTTTTTT. This translates into CASSHDTGGGEKLFF.

In this sample, this clonotype turned up many times. The chain is built from TRBV4-1 and TRBJ2-5, with 8 positions matching TRBD2. The DNA end is a closer match to TRBJ2-7, so the J assignment may be wrong. Germline CDR1 and CDR2: MGHRA and YSYEKL. The CDR3 is 15 residues long. CDR3 coding DNA: TGCGCCAGCAGCCAAGTCGTCCAGCGGGAGCGCGAGCAGTACTTC. Translating it yields CASSQVVQREREQYF.